This is a list of T cell receptor beta chains from one sample in a study of blood T cell repertoires in COVID-19. Only in-frame clones appear in the TCRdb table, and some are missing; sequencing was by immunoSEQ multiplex PCR. There are about 220,000 clones in the sample; over 70% occur only once, and about 8.9% lies in the top ten. The sequenced sample was peripheral blood. The source is a woman between 50 and 59 years old with acute or convalescent COVID-19. CDR3s include the opening cysteine and the closing phenylalanine or tryptophan.

TRBJ1-1 TRBV29-1 CSVFGSDRRGGTEAFF
TRBJ2-4 TRBV7-3 CASSTTSGKVAKNIQYF
TRBJ2-3 TRBV9 CASSVGGRAGTDTQYF
TRBJ2-7 TRBV12-3/TRBV12-4 CASAMAGGTEQYF
TRBJ2-3 TRBV24-1 CATSDLGRGTDTQYF
TRBJ2-7 TRBV18 CASSASSYEQYF
TRBJ2-1 TRBV9 CASSPRLAGGSNEQFF
TRBJ2-5 TRBV7-2 CASSLAAGGAETQYF
TRBJ2-7 TRBV27 CASSPITSNWNEQYF
TRBJ2-3 TRBV28 CASSWTSGTDTQYF
TRBJ2-1 TRBV5-4 CASSLVPEGEQFF
TRBJ2-3 TRBV10-1 CASTLGGSTDTQYF
TRBJ1-5 TRBV28 CASSVGQGSYGNQPQHF
TRBJ2-1 TRBV7-2 CASSLRLAGGEQFF
TRBJ2-7 TRBV24-1 CATSDGLAYEQYF
TRBJ2-1 TRBV11-2 CASSLGQGNIYEQFF
TRBJ1-4 TRBV9 CASSGQGDATNEKLFF
TRBJ2-7 TRBV6-5 CASSFTRTAGWDEQYF
TRBJ2-2 TRBV5-6 CASSLGLGTNTGELFF
TRBJ1-2 TRBV29-1 CSVEDRRGKSYGYTF
TRBJ1-4 TRBV20-1 CSAIYEKLFF
TRBJ2-5 TRBV7-9 CASSSTGYQETQYF
TRBJ1-4 TRBV5-1 CASSLGDRETGKLFF
TRBJ2-7 TRBV28 CATLGGADEQYF
TRBJ2-1 TRBV27 CASSPSGPYNEQFF
TRBJ2-7 TRBV4-1 CASSQDPGGSSYEQYF
TRBJ2-7 TRBV27 CASSLSTGGWYEQYF
TRBJ2-1 TRBV10-1 CASSAGDSYNEQFF
TRBJ2-1 TRBV7-6 CASSHLAGGQANEQFF
TRBJ1-1 TRBV27 CASSSLTGGLNTEAFF
TRBJ2-7 TRBV28 CASSSRGEQYF
TRBJ2-3 TRBV6-5 CASRLGTRGTDTQYF
TRBJ1-5 TRBV3-1/TRBV3-2 CASSQKGNNQPQHF
TRBJ2-4 TRBV7-9 CASSGALAKNIQYF
TRBJ1-4 TRBV5-1 CASSLSGQGAATNEKLFF
TRBJ2-1 TRBV28 CATLLLAGRSYNEQFF
TRBJ2-1 TRBV11-2 CASSLGWLATDNEQFF
TRBJ2-7 TRBV28 CASARTSGSSYEQYF
TRBJ2-1 TRBV4-2 CASSLGGSPYNEQFF
TRBJ1-2 TRBV5-6 CASSIQGVGYGYTF
TRBJ1-5 TRBV18 CASSPQDSPPQHF
TRBJ2-1 TRBV14 CASSPPGLYSYNEQFF
TRBJ2-7 TRBV28 CASSLRRSEQYF
TRBJ1-1 TRBV7-9 CASSLALTVAEAFF
TRBJ2-7 TRBV9 CASSAGGRTISGGEQYF
TRBJ1-1 TRBV7-9 CASSRDRGVGAFF
TRBJ2-2 TRBV15 CATSRPGVGAGAPNAGELFF
TRBJ1-4 TRBV23-1 CASSQARVSTGDEKLFF
TRBJ2-1 TRBV4-1 CASSQGRGRAPYNEQFF
TRBJ2-2 TRBV6-5 CASSRETGELFF
TRBJ2-2 TRBV6-5 CASIPAGGTGELFF
TRBJ1-2 TRBV5-1 CASSPDSAYGYTF
TRBJ2-5 TRBV27 CASSLVSGGPQETQYF
TRBJ1-1 TRBV30 CAWSVGQGYTEAFF
TRBJ2-7 TRBV3-1/TRBV3-2 CASSSGTDSYEQYF
TRBJ2-7 TRBV28 CASSLFASGTYEQYF
TRBJ2-1 TRBV6-5 CASSTSGGTRFF
TRBJ2-7 TRBV28 CASSSQGLQVRGEQYF
TRBJ2-4 TRBV2 CASSAGDRFPVAKNIQYF